This T cell receptor (beta chain) was sequenced in a study of cytomegalovirus exposure and HLA in healthy donors. This clone was recorded a few times. CDR1 and CDR2 from the germline V gene are MNHEY and SVGAGI. The CDR3 has 15 amino acids. V lost 7 bases, J lost 2 bases, and 8 bases stayed unmatched. PCR involved 60 Vbeta and 13 Jbeta primers. Libraries were prepared by immunoSEQ multiplex PCR; TCRdb keeps only in-frame clonotypes and omits some of them. This sample has 180,000 or so clones; over 60% occur once, and the top ten carry around 1.6%. The source is a man aged 18 to 29 in good health and CMV-seronegative. The rearrangement links TRBV6-5 to TRBJ1-2; the match to TRBD1 covers 9 bases. The specimen was PBMCs. The CDR3 sequence is CASTLGQGGNYGYTF. The CDR3 nucleotides are TGTGCCAGCACCCTGGGACAGGGAGGGAACTATGGCTACACCTTC.